A selection of T cell receptor beta chains follows, all from one sample in a study of cytomegalovirus exposure and HLA in healthy donors. Measured with immunoSEQ multiplex PCR; TCRdb has only the in-frame clones, and not every one. Among 120,000 to 150,000 clones listed, roughly 73% were seen once. The sequenced sample was PBMCs. The source is a female donor in good health and CMV-seronegative. Each CDR3 is given with its conserved first and last residue. The D gene is left open where the match is weak. Expanded clones get a size class; other rows say once, few or many, or leave the size out.

>TRBV28|.|TRBJ1-5|.
TGTGCCAGCAGAACAGGCAATCAGCCCCAGCATTTT
CASRTGNQPQHF
>TRBV10-3|.|TRBJ2-7|TRBD1
TGTGCCATCAGTCAGGGGGCAGGGGGAGGCGAGCAGTACTTC
CAISQGAGGGEQYF
>TRBV2|once|TRBJ1-5|TRBD1
TGTGCCAGCAGGGAACAGGGGGCGAATAGGCCCCAGCATTTT
CASREQGANRPQHF
>TRBV27|once|TRBJ2-7|TRBD2
TGTGCCAGCAGTCTAACTAGCGGGGGGGGCGGGGAGCAGTACTTC
CASSLTSGGGGEQYF
>TRBV4-1|.|TRBJ2-1|.
TGCGCCAGCAGCCTAAGTGCGGAAACAGGGACCGCGCGCTACAATGAGCAGTTCTTC
CASSLSAETGTARYNEQFF
>TRBV4-1|.|TRBJ2-1|.
TGCGCCAGCAGCCAAGATCACCTGGGGGGCAATGAGCAGTTCTTC
CASSQDHLGGNEQFF
>TRBV6-1|.|TRBJ2-7|.
TGTGCCAGCAGTCTAGAGAGAGGCTACGAGCAGTACTTC
CASSLERGYEQYF
>TRBV29-1|.|TRBJ1-2|.
TGCAGCGGTCTCCCGGGGGCGGGGGATGGCTACACCTTC
CSGLPGAGDGYTF
>TRBV6-1|.|TRBJ2-3|.
TGTGCCAGCAGTGGACGGGACTCTAGAATTTCAGATACGCAGTATTTT
CASSGRDSRISDTQYF
>TRBV6-5|.|TRBJ2-5|.
TGTGCCAGCAATCGTGCTAGCTTCCCAGAGACCCAGTACTTC
CASNRASFPETQYF
>TRBV5-1|.|TRBJ2-7|TRBD2
TGCGCCAGCAGCTTCGCTAGCGGGGGGATCTCCTACGAGCAGTACTTC
CASSFASGGISYEQYF
>TRBV5-4|.|TRBJ1-1|.
TGTGCCAGCAGCTTCCCGACGGGGGGGATTAACACTGAAGCTTTCTTT
CASSFPTGGINTEAFF
>TRBV4-2|.|TRBJ1-1|.
TGTGCCAGCCAGGGCCCTGAAGCTTTCTTT
CASQGPEAFF
>TRBV6-1|.|TRBJ2-7|TRBD1
TGTGCCAGCAGTTCTGGGACAGGGGGATCCGAGCAGTACTTC
CASSSGTGGSEQYF
>TRBV6-1|few|TRBJ1-1|.
TGTGCCAGCAGTGAAGTTGTGATTGGGAGGGGATCAGCTTTCTTT
CASSEVVIGRGSAFF
>TRBV27|.|TRBJ1-2|.
TGTGCCAGCAGTTTAACCCGAGCTAACTATGGCTACACCTTC
CASSLTRANYGYTF
>TRBV9|.|TRBJ1-6|TRBD1
TGTGCCAGCAACAATCCGGGACAGGCTTCACCCCTCCACTTT
CASNNPGQASPLHF
>TRBV27|.|TRBJ2-2|TRBD1
TGTGCCAGCATAGAGCAGACACTGGGACAGACCACCGGGGAGCTGTTTTTT
CASIEQTLGQTTGELFF
>TRBV7-9|.|TRBJ2-7|TRBD1
TGTGCCAGCAGCTTAGAGACCGGGACAGCCTACTCCTACGAGCAGTACTTC
CASSLETGTAYSYEQYF
>TRBV19|.|TRBJ2-5|.
TGTGCCAGTAGTCTACAGGGGAGGCAAGAGACCCAGTACTTC
CASSLQGRQETQYF
>TRBV5-1|.|TRBJ2-3|.
TGCGCCAGCAGCCCCCGTCGGGACTTCAGCACAGATACGCAGTATTTT
CASSPRRDFSTDTQYF
>TRBV5-4|.|TRBJ2-3|TRBD2
TGTGCCAGCAGCTTATTCGGGGTAGCGGGGTCGGATACGCAGTATTTT
CASSLFGVAGSDTQYF
>TRBV30|.|TRBJ2-7|TRBD2
TGTGCCTGGAGTCTTCCCGGGGCGGGAGGGTCGTACGAGCAGTACTTC
CAWSLPGAGGSYEQYF
>TRBV6-5|.|TRBJ1-1|.
TGTGCCAGCAGTTCAGGTGGAGGGGACACTGAAGCTTTCTTT
CASSSGGGDTEAFF
>TRBV5-4|.|TRBJ2-1|TRBD2
TGTGCCAGCAGCCGAGCGGGAGGGAATGAGCAGTTCTTC
CASSRAGGNEQFF
>TRBV27|.|TRBJ2-1|.
TGTGCCAGCAGTTTCCGACTAGTTGGTCGGACCCGGGGGTCCTACAATGAGCAGTTCTTC
CASSFRLVGRTRGSYNEQFF
>TRBV19|.|TRBJ1-1|.
TGTGCCGCGATGGGCCGGGGACACATTGAAGCTTTCTTT
CAAMGRGHIEAFF
>TRBV19|.|TRBJ1-1|.
TGTGCCAGTAGTCACCCCAGGCGTCCAGGGAGGGAAGCTGAAGCTTTCTTT
CASSHPRRPGREAEAFF
>TRBV28|.|TRBJ2-5|TRBD1
TGTGCCAGCAGTTCCACCTTGGGACAGGGATGTACCCAGTACTTC
CASSSTLGQGCTQYF
>TRBV9|.|TRBJ1-3|TRBD1
TGTGCCAGGGACACAACCGGGACAGTCACTCTAGGCCCCTCTGGAAACACCATATATTTT
CARDTTGTVTLGPSGNTIYF